This entry is about one T cell receptor (beta chain). Its antigen is not yet known. Per-nucleotide qualities are absent, and no much larger clonotype sits a single base away. TCR beta CDR3 regions were sequenced from DNA using the immunoSEQ Assay. The published analysis was carried out like this. To compute T cell density, TCR beta template counts were normalized to usable DNA, which was estimated by amplifying housekeeping genes. Richness was estimated using the preseqR package, with extrapolation to 400,000 templates for PBMC samples and to 120,000 templates for tissue samples. Clonality was taken to be one minus Pielou's evenness. Tissue-enriched TCRs were identified through differential abundance testing performed on productive amino-acid clonotypes, with a minimum total count of 5 and an alpha of 0.1. The Jaccard Index and the Morisita Overlap Index were used to measure repertoire overlap between compartments. TCR beta CDR3s were clustered by GLIPH together with public tetramer-defined viral CDR3s, and at least three viral sequences plus V-gene enrichment were required for viral motifs. Sourced from immuneACCESS, this table was stored by TCRdb with only in-frame sequences that have V and J called. A share of the clones is absent; for the studies checked, an unresolved V gene accounts for under half, and the remainder has no known explanation. Clone size and the V and J calls come from that table; the DNA yielded D and trimming. For this sample the table gives several thousand clones, of which about nine tenths were detected only once. In total, the top ten clones hold 2% to 2.5% of the sample.

V is cut by 0 bases and J by 4 bases, and the space between the germline ends is 14 bases. CDR1 and CDR2 are drawn from the germline V gene: SGHDT, YYEEEE. Taken from cysteine to phenylalanine, the CDR3 has 15 residues. Just CDR3 DNA is preserved here, 45 bases in frame from base 1. This record belongs to a study of T cells in localized non-small cell lung cancer (dated by TCRdb to between 2020 and 2021). About the investigation overall: The study analyzed T cell repertoires of approximately 240 early-stage NSCLC patients, comparing tumors and uninvolved tumor-adjacent lungs. The cohort consisted of around 250 treatment-naive NSCLC patients whose localized lung tumors had been resected. Of the NSCLC patients, about 130 were male and approximately 99 were female, and the mean age was approximately 66 years. The paper's findings and limits, for the study overall: Since the design was exploratory, TCR variables were selected using unadjusted p-values with no false-discovery rate correction. Uninvolved tumor-adjacent lung showed the highest T cell clonality, higher than tumor, which suggests more focused antigenic responses in the uninvolved tumor-adjacent lung. Of the top 100 tumor clones, a median of around 57 were detected in paired uninvolved adjacent lung; approximately 30 were also among that lung's top 100. Multi-region tumor sequencing was not performed, so intratumor heterogeneity could not be excluded. Longer overall survival was associated with higher blood T cell density, whereas shorter survival was associated with higher adjacent-lung clonality.

At diagnosis, peripheral blood, uninvolved tumor-adjacent lung and tumor were collected and stored as a combination of fresh-frozen and FFPE material. For TCR repertoire profiling, blood samples were analyzed as peripheral blood mononuclear cells. The source of this sequence is a female donor of 60 years or more with stage II squamous cell lung carcinoma. Here the sequenced sample was peripheral blood, taken before any cancer treatment. The chain is made from TRBV5-6 and TRBJ2-7; the D gene is possibly TRBD1 or TRBD2, each agreeing over 5 bases. The CDR3 reads as follows: CASSLAGVRGYEQYF. The nucleotides are TGTGCCAGCAGCTTGGCCGGGGTGAGGGGATACGAGCAGTACTTC.